The next 23 T cell receptor beta chains were all read from a single sample in a study of T cell responses to AZD1222 COVID-19 vaccine. The assay was immunoSEQ multiplex PCR, and TCRdb's table has in-frame clones only and misses some. The sample has tens of thousands of clones, 88% seen once. The material sequenced was peripheral blood, taken 28 days after the second dose of the MenACWY control vaccine. All receptors come from an adult who received the MenACWY meningococcal vaccine as a control.

DNA of the CDR3: TGTGCCGCTTCTACCAGCGCTACAATCAATGAGCAGTTCTTC. Encoded protein: CAASTSATINEQFF. The chain has TRBV3-1 (or the pseudogene TRBV3-2) and TRBJ2-1; D remains unclear. Germline CDR1 LGHDT, CDR2 YNNKEL (reference sequence). V lost 11 bases to trimming and J lost 6 bases, with 20 bases between them. The CDR3 has 14 amino acids.

This rearrangement joins TRBV30 to TRBJ2-7, with D perhaps matching TRBD2 (5 bases). CDR1 is GTSNPN, CDR2 SVGIG, per germline (reference sequence). This CDR3 comprises 13 residues. Trimming took off 0 bases at V and 6 bases at J, with 12 bases between the two ends. Here the CDR3 DNA reads TGTGCCTGGAGTGTAGGAGGTGGGGTCGAGCAGTACTTC. Translated: CAWSVGGGVEQYF.

The rearrangement links TRBV19 to TRBJ1-3, with D maybe TRBD1 (6 bases). Trimming took 7 bases from V and 0 from J, leaving 19 bases between them. The CDR3 runs to 17 residues. CDR1 and CDR2 from the germline V gene are LNHDA and SQIVND (reference sequence). The CDR3 nucleotides are TGTGCCAGTACCGATCTTGTCCCGACAGGCTCTGGAAACACCATATATTTT. This encodes CASTDLVPTGSGNTIYF.

This clone was counted once. This chain uses TRBV12-5 with TRBJ1-6; D unclear. V was shortened by 2 bases and J by 8 bases, with 4 bases between the two germline ends. CDR3 length equals 12 residues. CDR1 LGHNT and CDR2 FRNRAP come from the germline V gene. The CDR3 DNA follows: TGTGCTAGTGGTTTGATGGATTCACCCCTCCACTTT. Protein: CASGLMDSPLHF.

The chain combines TRBV6-5 with TRBJ1-4, with 8 bases that match TRBD1. The J segment lost 4 bases and the V segment lost 6 bases, leaving 4 bases of the junction unmatched. The germline gives CDR1 MNHEY, CDR2 SVGAGI. The CDR3 runs to 14 residues. In DNA, the CDR3 is TGTGCCAGCAGAAAAGACAGGGGTAATGAAAAACTGTTTTTT. It encodes CASRKDRGNEKLFF.

The V call is TRBV5-6, the J call TRBJ2-1; TRBD2 is a possible D gene (7 bases). The V gene lost 4 bases and the J gene lost 3 bases, with 17 bases spanning the gap. In germline, CDR1 is SGHDT, CDR2 YYEEEE. The CDR3 runs 16 residues. The CDR3 DNA is TGTGCCAGCAGCCCCACTGGGGGGGGGCGCTACAATGAGCAGTTCTTC. Translating it yields CASSPTGGGRYNEQFF.

CDR3 nucleotides: TGTGCCAGCAGCTTAGGACAGGGGAGGACTGAAGCTTTCTTT. This sequence encodes CASSLGQGRTEAFF. The gene calls are TRBV7-9 and TRBJ1-1; 8 bases agree with TRBD1. V was pared by 1 base and J by 5 bases, with 3 bases of the junction left unmatched. This CDR3 comprises 14 residues. Germline CDR1 is SEHNR and CDR2 is FQNEAQ (reference sequence). Using reference TRBV7-9 and TRBJ1-1 for the parts outside the CDR3, the full variable domain is DTGVSQNPRHKITKRGQNVTFRCDPISEHNRLYWYRQTLGQGPEFLTYFQNEAQLEKSRLLSDRFSAERPKGSFSTLEIQRTEQGDSAMYLCASSLGQGRTEAFFGQGTRLTVV.

J is TRBJ2-7 and V is TRBV5-1; the match to TRBD1 covers 9 bases. This CDR3 has 14 residues. The V gene end was trimmed by 4 bases and the J gene end by 4 bases; junction bases not matched to a gene: 6. CDR1 is SGHRS and CDR2 is YFSETQ in the germline V gene. CDR3 nucleotides: TGCGCCAGCAGCCCGGACAGGGGTGGTTACGAGCAGTACTTC. Encoded protein: CASSPDRGGYEQYF.

The V and J genes are TRBV2 and TRBJ2-3; 7 bases align to TRBD1. From germline, CDR1 is SNHLY and CDR2 FYNNEI. Trimming took 6 bases from V and 2 from J; bases not matched to a gene: 8. This CDR3 spans 15 amino acids. CDR3 DNA: TGTGCCAGCAGCCCGCTCGGGACAGCCACAGATACGCAGTATTTT. Amino acids: CASSPLGTATDTQYF.

This chain uses TRBV9 with TRBJ1-2; D is undetermined. Germline CDR1 SGDLS, CDR2 YYNGEE. The V end was cut by 2 bases, the J end by 3 bases, with 8 bases between. CDR3 size: 13 residues. Here the CDR3 DNA reads TGTGCCAGCAGCGTTAACGGCGACTATGGCTACACCTTC. Translation gives CASSVNGDYGYTF.

The chain joins TRBV11-1 to TRBJ2-3, with 11 positions matching TRBD2. The trim removed 3 bases at V and 5 bases at J, leaving 7 bases unmatched. This CDR3 contains 16 residues. The V gene's germline CDR1 is SGHAT and CDR2 FQDESV (reference sequence). The CDR3: CASSFGSGGAEDTQYF. DNA of the CDR3: TGTGCCAGCAGCTTTGGTAGCGGGGGGGCGGAAGATACGCAGTATTTT.

The V and J genes are TRBV28 and TRBJ1-1, with D perhaps TRBD1 (6 bases). There are 14 residues in the CDR3. CDR1 and CDR2 from the germline V gene are MDHEN and SYDVKM. Deletions cut 6 bases from V and 7 bases from J, with 18 bases between. Here the CDR3 DNA reads TGTGCCAGCAGCCCCCTAAACAGGGCCATTGAAGCTTTCTTT. It translates to CASSPLNRAIEAFF.

V gene TRBV6-1 combines with J gene TRBJ2-1; a possible D gene is TRBD2 (5 bases). The CDR3 consists of 13 residues. Germline V gene lookup returns CDR1 MNHNS and CDR2 SASEGT. Trimming cost V 0 bases and J 9 bases, with 9 bases left between them. The CDR3 nucleotides are TGTGCCAGCAGTGAAGCGAGAGAGGGTGAGCAGTTCTTC. This encodes CASSEAREGEQFF.

J is TRBJ1-2 and V is TRBV11-3; no reliable D call. The CDR3 consists of 16 residues. The germline V gene has CDR1 SGHNT and CDR2 YENEEA. V lost 5 bases to trimming and J lost 0 bases, with 16 bases between them. The CDR3 DNA follows: TGTGCCAGCAGCCTTAATAGGACTTTAGCTAACTATGGCTACACCTTC. Translating gives CASSLNRTLANYGYTF.

This chain joins TRBV6-5 and TRBJ2-2, with D maybe TRBD1 (5 bases). This CDR3 contains 16 residues. V was pared by 0 bases and J by 5 bases, with 13 bases between. Germline lookup yields CDR1 MNHEY and CDR2 SVGAGI. The CDR3 region has the DNA TGTGCCAGCAGTTACTCGGCCAGGGTGCCGACCGGGGAGCTGTTTTTT. Translating gives CASSYSARVPTGELFF.

The V call is TRBV9, the J call TRBJ1-5; D might be TRBD1 (5 bases). Trimming took off 3 bases at V and 2 bases at J, with 9 bases between the two ends. The CDR3 is 14 residues long. Per germline, CDR1 SGDLS and CDR2 YYNGEE. CDR3 DNA: TGTGCCAGCAGCGGACAGCCAGGCAATCAGCCCCAGCATTTT. Translating it yields CASSGQPGNQPQHF.

The CDR3 reads CASSRNRVTEAFF. For the CDR3, the DNA is TGTGCCAGCAGTCGAAATCGGGTCACTGAAGCTTTCTTT. The chain couples TRBV6-2 or TRBV6-3 to TRBJ1-1; the D is unclear. Trimming took off 5 bases at V and 4 bases at J, with 11 bases between the two ends. Germline loops: CDR1 MNHEY, CDR2 SVGEGT. The length of the CDR3 is 13 residues.

The chain links TRBV5-1 to TRBJ2-2, with TRBD1 matching 10 bases. In germline, CDR1 is SGHRS, CDR2 YFSETQ. The CDR3 sequence is 20 residues long. The ends lost 5 bases at V and 3 bases at J; junction bases unmatched: 19. The CDR3 coding sequence is TGCGCCAGCAGACTCTCCCCGGCCATTAAAGGGACAGGGGACACCGGGGAGCTGTTTTTT. Translation gives CASRLSPAIKGTGDTGELFF.

The chain is built from TRBV5-4 and TRBJ2-7; D gene uncertain. The V gene's germline CDR1 is SGHNT and CDR2 YYREEE (reference sequence). V was clipped by 5 bases and J by 1 base, with 10 bases between them. The CDR3 length is 13 residues. CDR3 DNA: TGTGCCAGCAGTTCTGTGGATTCCTACGAGCAGTACTTC. It is translated as CASSSVDSYEQYF.

In DNA, the CDR3 is TGTGCCAGCAGTTCTAACGGGGTAAATCAGCCCCAGCATTTT. Its protein is CASSSNGVNQPQHF. V gene TRBV6-5 combines with J gene TRBJ1-5; no definite D call. The germline gives CDR1 MNHEY, CDR2 SVGAGI. The CDR3 loop spans 14 amino acids. The germline V and J ends were trimmed by 4 bases and 4 bases, with 11 bases remaining between them.

This sequence joins TRBV6-5 and TRBJ1-6; D possibly corresponds to TRBD1 (6 bases). Looked up from germline, CDR1 is MNHEY and CDR2 is SVGAGI. With 4 bases removed from V and 7 bases from J, the gap between germline ends came to 11 bases. The CDR3 contains 14 residues. The CDR3: CASSSTDRNSPLHF. In nucleotides, the CDR3 is TGTGCCAGCAGTTCCACGGACAGAAATTCACCCCTCCACTTT.

This clone was found a few times. This chain links TRBV19 with TRBJ1-5; TRBD1 matches at 8 bases. Looked up from germline, CDR1 is LNHDA and CDR2 is SQIVND (reference sequence). The CDR3 consists of 18 residues. V gave up 0 bases and J gave up 2 bases; unmatched junction bases: 9. The CDR3 region has the DNA TGTGCCAGTAGTATAGATCCTGGACAGGGTAGCGGCAATCAGCCCCAGCATTTT. The encoded protein is CASSIDPGQGSGNQPQHF.

This sequence joins TRBV19 and TRBJ2-3, with TRBD1 matching 7 bases. The V gene's germline CDR1 is LNHDA and CDR2 SQIVND (reference sequence). Trimming cost V 3 bases and J 7 bases; bases outside gene matches: 10. The CDR3 spans 15 residues. This chain's CDR3 is CASSINRGLSNTQYF. CDR3 bases: TGTGCCAGTAGTATTAACAGGGGCCTGTCGAATACGCAGTATTTT.